This T cell receptor beta chain originates from a study of long-term antiretroviral therapy in people with HIV. This CDR3 has 13 amino acids. Germline V gene lookup returns CDR1 SNHLY and CDR2 FYNNEI. Deletions cut 2 bases from V and 10 bases from J, with 14 bases between. Run at survey level, the immunoSEQ assay was version v3.0. The method was immunoSEQ multiplex PCR; TCRdb's version includes in-frame clones alone and lacks a portion of them. The repertoire holds about 33,000 clones, with 95% to 97% as singletons. The clonotype originates from a man aged 30-40 years with HIV. The specimen comprised unsorted PBMCs, sampled 6.6 years after starting antiretroviral therapy. V gene TRBV2 combines with J gene TRBJ1-1, with D possibly matching TRBD1 (5 bases). The CDR3 protein is CASSESNPGRAFF. The CDR3 coding sequence is TGTGCCAGCAGTGAATCAAATCCGGGGCGAGCTTTCTTT.